Listed below are T cell receptor beta chains from one sample, sequenced in a study of shared clonotypes between healthy human individuals. The table came from immunoSEQ multiplex PCR; TCRdb's copy has only in-frame clones and leaves some out. The data hold 2 million to 2.5 million clones, with about 92% observed a single time. The source material was naive CD4+ T cells from PBMCs. The source is a man aged 18 to 35 in good health. Some clones in this sample may be carry-over from other donors' samples. The CDR3 runs from the conserved cysteine through the conserved F or W.

14 TRBV18 CASSPIDRGPGYTF
15 TRBV27 CASSSSERRWETQYF
16 TRBV7-3 CASSRFGTSGYNEQFF
18 TRBV27 CASSLLAGRTSGAGEQYF
15 TRBV7-9 CASSPKGQLNTEAFF
13 TRBV5-4 CASSSSGSYRQYF
13 TRBV7-2 CASSLAGSETQYF
16 TRBV9 CASSVDENPSTDTQYF
12 TRBV23-1 CASPPRDYEQYF
16 TRBV4-1 CASSRGDGMNTGELFF
15 TRBV6-6 CASSGTSGRYNEQFF
13 TRBV5-4 CASSTGFPYEQYF
17 TRBV7-2 CASSLAQAAGAYYGYTF
13 TRBV11-2 CASSLDRNNEQFF
15 TRBV5-1 CASSLGASGEETQYF
14 TRBV4-2 CASSQVQGGHEQYF
16 TRBV5-1 CASSRTGLPNTGELFF
14 TRBV5-1 CASSSRVKGEKLFF
16 TRBV5-1 CASSSLDRGPQETQYF
14 TRBV7-3 CASSSTSSGNTIYF
15 TRBV6-5 CASKSRLAGYNEQFF
15 TRBV7-3 CASSLNPVRTDTQYF
13 TRBV6-1 CASRDRQPLEAFF
20 TRBV7-8 CASSLARTSGTAGDTGELFF
12 TRBV30 CAGLPVGNTIYF
13 TRBV29-1 CSVEDLTGGGYTF
16 TRBV4-2 CASSQATSGGSYEQYF
19 TRBV13 CASSLFRLSRGRSPYEQYF
13 TRBV15 CATSISAKNIQYF
14 TRBV29-1 CSVRTVLYQETQYF
15 TRBV6-5 CASSGEWLQQETQYF
17 TRBV11-3 CASSSHSLGLGNQPQHF
11 TRBV10-3 CAIWVWDGYTF
15 TRBV7-8 CASTGGGAYQETQYF
17 TRBV11-2 CASSFIVRAVGDNEQFF
16 TRBV28 CASSLVGTGGRTEAFF
15 TRBV28 CASSLTSPGNYGYTF
13 TRBV18 CASSPQRDQPQHF
15 TRBV11-3 CASSRGAGRRGEQFF
18 TRBV9 CASSVGSSGRRKSGEQFF
15 TRBV2 CASSVYQAGVTEAFF
15 TRBV5-1 CASSGGQEHNYGYTF
12 TRBV6-5 CASRKSTDTQYF
16 TRBV19 CASSMVSGGSYNEQFF
15 TRBV28 CASSLPPAGKETQYF
16 TRBV19 CASSKRTGANPYEQYF
12 TRBV5-1 CASSLEGDEQYF
13 TRBV4-1 CASSQDRQETQYF
17 TRBV4-3 CASSQDIRLAAGNEQFF
13 TRBV11-3 CASSVDREQTQYF
14 TRBV6-6 CASRARTGTYGYTF
14 TRBV11-2 CASRLSGRAAEQFF
17 TRBV4-2 CASSHTGTGGPTYEQYF
14 TRBV6-5 CASSRTGLAETQYF